This T cell receptor beta chain was sequenced for a study of beta chain features in type 1 diabetes. The V end lost 6 bases, the J end lost 0 bases, and 15 bases lay between the germline ends. The CDR3 is made up of 15 amino acids. Germline CDR1 and CDR2: KGHSH and LQKENI. The authors reverse transcribed all of the isolated RNA, so sequencing captured expressed TCRB transcripts. Libraries were prepared by immunoSEQ multiplex PCR; TCRdb keeps only in-frame clonotypes and omits some of them. The sample includes about 390,000 clones, 9.6% of them seen just once. This clone was picked up a small number of times. Its cognate antigen is unknown. The study's findings and limits: Type 1 diabetes patients had moderately but significantly shorter TCRB CDR3s in all four CD4+ subsets.

The source is a man aged 30-40 years with type 1 diabetes. Sequenced sample: central memory CD4+ T cells from blood. The V and J genes are TRBV18 and TRBJ2-7; D is uncertain. Written as DNA, the CDR3 is TGTGCCAGCTCTAAATCAGGTTCAAACTCCTACGAGCAGTACTTC. Residues: CASSKSGSNSYEQYF.